This T cell receptor (beta chain) was captured by sequencing in a study of blood T cell repertoires in COVID-19. Study information: Samples taken during acute and convalescent COVID-19 were collected in the United States, Italy and Spain. PBMCs, B-cell-depleted T cells, or T cells were the source of the cDNA or gDNA that made up the material.

Authors' methods: Reference gene primer amplification in the assay estimated nucleated cell counts. The method was immunoSEQ multiplex PCR; TCRdb's version includes in-frame clones alone and lacks a portion of them. V, J and clone size derive from that table, while D and trimming were established from the DNA sequence. The data contain about 130,000 clones, about 85% of them singletons. Patients at the Seattle site were enrolled during active infection and followed longitudinally. Germline V gives CDR1 MGHDK, CDR2 SYGVNS. The CDR3 extends over 15 amino acids. J lost 4 bases, V lost 6 bases, and 6 bases had no gene match.

This chain uses TRBV25-1 with TRBJ2-1; 10 bases align to TRBD1. Sequenced sample: peripheral blood. This receptor was identified in a woman aged 70-85 years with COVID-19, enrolled during active disease. CDR3 DNA: TGTGCCAGCAGAGGGGGGACAGGGGCATACAATGAGCAGTTCTTC. This gives the protein CASRGGTGAYNEQFF. The full variable domain, its missing parts supplied by reference TRBV25-1 and TRBJ2-1, is EADIYQTPRYLVIGTGKKITLECSQTMGHDKMYWYQQDPGMELHLIHYSYGVNSTEKGDLSSESTVSRIRTEHFPLTLESARPSHTSQYLCASRGGTGAYNEQFFGPGTRLTVL.